Presented here are 27 T cell receptor beta chains from one specimen sequenced in a study of response to subunit inactivated influenza vaccine. TCRdb reprocessed the RT-PCR reads with MiXCR, giving one entry per CDR3 protein. The table lists 150,000 to 200,000 distinct CDR3 sequences, about 9% of them singletons, with approximately 11% in the top ten. The material sequenced was non-naive T cells sorted from PBMCs, taken on the day of vaccination. Source of these receptors: a man between 50 and 59 years old who received an inactivated influenza vaccine.

This clonotype came up many times. CDR3 loop: CASRTGVYLSPLHF. CDR3 bases: TGTGCCAGCCGAACAGGGGTCTATCTTTCACCCCTCCACTTT. The J gene is TRBJ1-6, the V gene TRBV28; 7 positions match TRBD1. Trimming cost V 8 bases and J 9 bases; bases outside gene matches: 10. The length of the CDR3 is 14 residues. Looked up from germline, CDR1 is MDHEN and CDR2 is SYDVKM. Filled out from reference TRBV28 and TRBJ1-6, the complete variable domain reads DVKVTQSSRYLVKRTGEKVFLECVQDMDHENMFWYRQDPGLGLRLIYFSYDVKMKEKGDIPEGYSVSREKKERFSLILESASTNQTSMYLCASRTGVYLSPLHFGNGTRLTVT.

This clonotype was seen ten or more times. The chain couples TRBV20-1 to TRBJ2-1; 7 positions match TRBD2. The trim removed 2 bases at V and 6 bases at J, leaving 13 bases unmatched. The germline V gene has CDR1 DFQATT and CDR2 SNEGSKA (reference sequence). The CDR3 consists of 16 residues. The CDR3 here is CSARRSSGPLFNEQFF. The CDR3 nucleotides read TGCAGTGCTAGAAGGAGTAGCGGGCCACTTTTCAATGAGCAGTTCTTC.

This clonotype was seen only a few times. The chain combines TRBV2 with TRBJ2-3; 9 bases map to TRBD2. Germline V gene data show CDR1 as SNHLY and CDR2 as FYNNEI. This CDR3 spans 18 amino acids. J was trimmed by 2 bases and V by 2 bases; bases with no gene match: 11. Written as DNA, the CDR3 is TGTGCCAGCAGTGAAATGGTGACTAGCGGCCTGTTCACAGATACGCAGTATTTT. Amino acid sequence: CASSEMVTSGLFTDTQYF.

Only a few counts were recorded for this clonotype. The chain joins TRBV19 to TRBJ2-1; possibly TRBD1 for D (5 bases). The CDR3 has 14 residues. The germline V gene encodes CDR1 LNHDA and CDR2 SQIVND (reference sequence). Trimming stripped 10 bases from V and 1 base from J, with 14 bases between. The CDR3 sequence: CATVASGSYNEQFF. The CDR3 DNA reads as TGTGCCACCGTAGCCTCAGGGTCCTACAATGAGCAGTTCTTC.

The genes are TRBV6-1 and TRBJ2-1; possible D gene TRBD2, 5 bases. This CDR3 comprises 15 residues. Trimming shortened V by 1 base and J by 9 bases, and 16 bases separated the two germline ends. CDR1 and CDR2 from the germline V gene are MNHNS and SASEGT. The CDR3 loop is CASSEEGSHGGEQFF. The CDR3 DNA sequence: TGTGCCAGCAGTGAAGAAGGATCCCATGGAGGTGAGCAGTTCTTC.

The table lists this clonotype with a few counts. The rearrangement joins TRBV28 to TRBJ2-7; 8 bases align to TRBD2. J lost 1 base, V lost 7 bases, and 9 bases had no gene match. The V gene's germline CDR1 is MDHEN and CDR2 SYDVKM. CDR3 length: 15 residues. CDR3 loop: CASISGSLRSYEQYF. Written as DNA, the CDR3 is TGTGCCAGCATCAGCGGGAGTCTTAGGTCCTACGAGCAGTACTTC.

The V gene is TRBV9, the J gene TRBJ2-1, with 13 bases matching TRBD2. Germline values: CDR1 SGDLS, CDR2 YYNGEE. The CDR3 loop spans 18 amino acids. Trimming took 0 bases from V and 5 from J; bases not matched to a gene: 8. CDR3 sequence reads: CASSVDFTGLAGNNEQFF. DNA of the CDR3: TGTGCCAGCAGCGTAGATTTTACGGGACTAGCGGGAAACAATGAGCAGTTCTTC.

This clonotype was seen repeatedly, ten times or more. The V call is TRBV5-1, the J call TRBJ1-1, with TRBD1 matching 7 bases. The CDR3 sequence is 14 residues long. V was pared by 6 bases and J by 1 base, with 6 bases of the junction left unmatched. CDR1 SGHRS and CDR2 YFSETQ come from the germline V gene. The CDR3 sequence is CASIRDSKNTEAFF. CDR3 coding DNA: TGCGCCAGCATCAGGGACAGCAAGAACACTGAAGCTTTCTTT.

The V and J genes are TRBV5-1 and TRBJ2-7; TRBD2 matches at 8 bases. This CDR3 region has 16 residues. V shed 2 bases and J 0 bases; nucleotides not matched to a gene: 7. Germline V CDR1 and CDR2: SGHRS, YFSETQ. The CDR3 DNA reads as TGCGCCAGCAGCTTCTTCCCGGGAGGGAGCTCCTACGAGCAGTACTTC. Translated, it gives CASSFFPGGSSYEQYF.

In this sample, this clonotype turned up a few times. J is TRBJ1-5 and V is TRBV7-8; 9 positions match TRBD1. Per germline, CDR1 SGHVS and CDR2 FQNEAQ. This CDR3 is 14 amino acids long. With 5 bases clipped from V and 4 bases from J, the junction kept 3 bases outside the gene matches. In DNA form, the CDR3 reads TGTGCCAGCAGCGAACAGGGGGCAAATCAGCCCCAGCATTTT. It is translated as CASSEQGANQPQHF.

This clonotype was picked up many times. This chain joins TRBV7-6 and TRBJ2-2; D uncertain. The germline gives CDR1 SGHVS, CDR2 FNYEAQ. Trimming shortened V by 5 bases and J by 5 bases, and 15 bases separated the two germline ends. The CDR3 is 15 amino acids. The CDR3 DNA reads TGTGCCAGCAGCCCTGCGGTTTACAATACCGGGGAGCTGTTTTTT. Amino acid sequence: CASSPAVYNTGELFF.

The rearrangement joins TRBV29-1 to TRBJ1-2; 11 bases fit TRBD1. The CDR3 length is 16 residues. V gave up 7 bases and J gave up 6 bases; unmatched junction bases: 16. Germline V lookup: CDR1 SQVTM, CDR2 ANQGSEA. CDR3 DNA sequence: TGCAGCGCTCTCGGACAGGGGGCTCTAGGACTCAATGGCTACACCTTC. Protein: CSALGQGALGLNGYTF.

V usage is TRBV20-1 and J usage is TRBJ2-7; 8 positions agree with TRBD1. The CDR3 length is 12 residues. The germline V gene encodes CDR1 DFQATT and CDR2 SNEGSKA (reference sequence). The V and J ends lost 7 bases and 3 bases, in that order; junction bases with no gene match: 5. The CDR3 region is CSGGQGNYEQYF. The CDR3 nucleotides read TGCAGTGGTGGACAGGGCAACTACGAGCAGTACTTC.

This clonotype has more than one count but fewer than ten. DNA for the CDR3: TGTGCCAGCAGCCCCAGTGGTGGGACTAGCGGGGGAAATGAGCAGTTCTTC. It encodes CASSPSGGTSGGNEQFF. The chain recombines TRBV7-2 with TRBJ2-1; 14 bases match TRBD2. Germline V gene data show CDR1 as SGHTA and CDR2 as FQGNSA. This CDR3 is built from 17 residues. V lost 5 bases to trimming and J lost 7 bases; unmatched junction nucleotides: 10.

This chain connects TRBV6-2 or TRBV6-3 to TRBJ2-6; no firm D call. Germline V lookup: CDR1 MNHEY, CDR2 SVGEGT. The CDR3 has 15 residues. V lost 4 bases, J lost 1 base, and 8 bases lay in between. The CDR3 loop reads CASSSLWSGANVLTF. CDR3 nucleotide sequence: TGTGCCAGCAGTTCCCTTTGGTCTGGGGCCAACGTCCTGACTTTC.

This rearrangement joins TRBV20-1 to TRBJ1-1; weak D call: TRBD1 (5 bases). CDR1 and CDR2 from the germline V gene are DFQATT and SNEGSKA (reference sequence). V was shortened by 6 bases and J by 10 bases, with 27 bases between the two germline ends. CDR3 length: 15 amino acids. CDR3 sequence reads: CSARRSQGVSDRAFF. The CDR3 DNA follows: TGCAGTGCACGGAGGAGTCAGGGAGTATCCGACAGAGCTTTCTTT.

This clonotype was counted only a few times. V is TRBV11-2 and J is TRBJ1-1, with D possibly matching TRBD1 (5 bases). V lost 2 bases to trimming and J lost 3 bases, with 13 bases between them. The CDR3 sequence is 15 residues long. Germline V gives CDR1 SGHAT, CDR2 FQNNGV. The chain's CDR3 is CASSLRGTLDTEAFF. The CDR3 DNA sequence: TGTGCCAGCAGCTTACGGGGGACCCTGGACACTGAAGCTTTCTTT.

A word on this clonotype: Its ends do not fully match the called genes, so a read error is possible. The chain combines TRBV5-1 with TRBJ1-4, with 7 bases aligning to TRBD1. Germline V CDR1 and CDR2: SGHRS, YFSETQ. The CDR3 length is 14 residues. CDR3: CASSAGTANEKLFF. In DNA, the CDR3 is TGCGCCAGCAGCGCAGGGACAGCTAACGAAAAACTGTTTTTT.

V gene TRBV2 combines with J gene TRBJ2-7; TRBD2 aligns across 15 bases. This CDR3 region has 16 residues. Per germline, CDR1 SNHLY and CDR2 FYNNEI. V lost 9 bases and J lost 0; bases outside the gene matches: 6. Written as DNA, the CDR3 is TGTGCCAGTACCGGGACTAGCGGGAGGAGCTCCTACGAGCAGTACTTC. It encodes CASTGTSGRSSYEQYF.

This clonotype has at least ten counts. The chain is built from TRBV5-1 and TRBJ2-7, with 10 positions matching TRBD1. CDR3 size: 14 residues. V trimming: 3 bases; J trimming: 4 bases; junction bases outside the gene matches: 4. The V gene's germline CDR1 is SGHRS and CDR2 YFSETQ. The CDR3 region is CASSSGGQGYEQYF. CDR3 bases: TGCGCCAGCAGCTCGGGGGGACAGGGGTACGAGCAGTACTTC.

The sample holds many counts of this clonotype. The chain couples TRBV5-6 to TRBJ2-5; 8 bases are shared with TRBD1. The CDR3 consists of 15 residues. V lost 2 bases, J lost 5 bases, and 8 bases stayed unmatched. Germline CDR1 and CDR2: SGHDT and YYEEEE. The CDR3 nucleotides are TGTGCCAGCAGCTTATTAGGACAGGGTAGTGAGACCCAGTACTTC. It is translated as CASSLLGQGSETQYF.

This chain connects TRBV20-1 to TRBJ2-1; D may match TRBD1 or TRBD2 (5 bases each). The CDR3 has 14 amino acids. Trimming removed 4 bases at V and 8 bases at J, with 18 bases between. Germline CDR1 and CDR2: DFQATT and SNEGSKA (reference sequence). Here the CDR3 DNA reads TGCAGTGCTACAAAGCCGTCCCGAGGGGATGAGCAGTTCTTC. Protein product: CSATKPSRGDEQFF.

This chain connects TRBV27 to TRBJ2-3; no reliable D call. CDR3 length equals 16 residues. V shed 3 bases and J shed 0 bases, with 13 bases lying between them. Germline CDR1 is MNHEY and CDR2 is SMNVEV (reference sequence). In nucleotides, the CDR3 is TGTGCCAGCAGTTTTCGTCCCGGGCCTAGCACAGATACGCAGTATTTT. The encoded protein is CASSFRPGPSTDTQYF.

The chain recombines TRBV5-1 with TRBJ2-6; 8 nucleotides agree with TRBD1. Germline V CDR1 and CDR2: SGHRS, YFSETQ. Germline trimming cut 0 bases from V and 0 bases from J; bases unmatched to any gene: 8. The CDR3 covers 19 residues. The CDR3 DNA is TGCGCCAGCAGCTTGGCCGGACAGGGATCCCTCTCTGGGGCCAACGTCCTGACTTTC. It specifies CASSLAGQGSLSGANVLTF.

In its sample, this clonotype was seen a few times. CDR3 loop: CSARTSTGLTDTQYF. The DNA of the CDR3 is TGCAGTGCTAGAACATCTACAGGGTTGACAGATACGCAGTATTTT. V is TRBV20-1 and J is TRBJ2-3; maybe TRBD1 (6 bases). The V gene's germline CDR1 is DFQATT and CDR2 SNEGSKA (reference sequence). CDR3 length: 15 amino acids. V dropped 2 bases and J dropped 3 bases, with 15 bases sitting between them.

The rearrangement links TRBV27 to TRBJ1-1; 7 positions match TRBD1. The trim removed 7 bases at V and 3 bases at J, leaving 5 bases unmatched. CDR3 size: 13 residues. Germline CDR1 and CDR2: MNHEY and SMNVEV (reference sequence). This CDR3 is CASNSQGDTEAFF. CDR3 coding DNA: TGTGCCAGCAACTCCCAGGGGGACACTGAAGCTTTCTTT.

The sample holds many counts of this clonotype. This chain joins TRBV9 and TRBJ2-7; D is ambiguous. The CDR3 extends over 15 amino acids. Trimming took off 0 bases at V and 4 bases at J, with 14 bases between the two ends. CDR1 and CDR2 (germline): SGDLS, YYNGEE. The CDR3: CASSVEGGVTYEQYF. The CDR3 nucleotides are TGTGCCAGCAGCGTAGAGGGCGGAGTGACTTACGAGCAGTACTTC.